This TCR beta chain was found in a study of human T cells and chemical hapten exposure. Study-wide background: Patients having alopecia areata, totalis or universalis were mostly female. Findings and limits, study-wide: Expanded TCRs were compared with controls, and the expanded TCRs formed significantly more large CDR3 similarity clusters.

The time point was: patch test 2, 6 weeks after DPC sensitization. Treatment meaning: therapeutic diphenylcyclopropenone sensitization with weekly scalp DPC. On this clonotype: The antigen remains unidentified.

This CDR3 has 15 residues. The V and J ends lost 5 bases and 4 bases, in that order; junction bases with no gene match: 10. Germline CDR1 reads SGHTA; CDR2 reads FQGNSA. Using its own MiXCR run on the RACE reads, TCRdb lists one record per CDR3 protein. Of roughly 120,000 distinct CDR3 sequences listed, less than 10% are singletons. The source of this sequence is a middle-aged woman with alopecia areata. Some clones in this sample may be carry-over from other donors' samples. The chain joins TRBV7-2 to TRBJ2-5; 7 bases agree with TRBD2. Sequencing was performed on whole blood, taken in connection with sensitization to the hapten diphenylcyclopropenone (DPC). CDR3 DNA sequence: TGTGCCAGCAGCCTACAGGCGGGGGAGGGAGAGACCCAGTACTTC. Its translation: CASSLQAGEGETQYF.